This note documents a single T cell receptor (beta chain) sequence. The antigen is unknown. Primers: 60 Vbeta forward and 13 Jbeta reverse. Libraries were prepared by immunoSEQ multiplex PCR; TCRdb keeps only in-frame clonotypes and omits some of them. This sample yields around 180,000 clones, of which around 80% are seen a single time; approximately 1.5% belongs to the top ten. Germline V gives CDR1 MNHEY, CDR2 SVGAGI. V lost 5 bases to trimming and J lost 4 bases; unmatched junction nucleotides: 4. The CDR3 spans 13 residues. This entry belongs to a study of cytomegalovirus exposure and HLA in healthy donors. Across the study: Early released data comprised around 80 million unique TCRs from HLA-typed donors. Broader study findings: Cytomegalovirus status was reportedly diagnosed by the classifier with high specificity and sensitivity. Researchers counted some 150 TCR beta chains as cytomegalovirus-associated. When analyzed later, a missense DCLRE1C variant was found to be linked to TCR beta V- and J-gene trimming.

The chain employs TRBV6-5 and TRBJ1-2, with 7 bases lining up with TRBD1. Source material: PBMCs. This TCR was recovered from a woman aged 30 to 39 in good health and CMV-seropositive. CDR3 protein: CASSPTGTYGYTF. The CDR3 DNA reads as TGTGCCAGCAGTCCGACAGGGACCTATGGCTACACCTTC.